The 16 T cell receptor beta chains below were found in one sample sequenced in a study of cytomegalovirus exposure and HLA in healthy donors. Primers: 60 Vbeta forward and 13 Jbeta reverse. The protocol was immunoSEQ multiplex PCR, while the TCRdb copy is restricted to in-frame clones and leaves out a portion. Of roughly 170,000 clones detected, roughly 84% appear once; the ten largest clones hold 1.5%. The sequencing input was PBMCs. Receptors originate from a male donor in good health and CMV-seronegative.

This clone was found once. This rearrangement joins TRBV5-1 to TRBJ1-1; a weak D match, TRBD1 (5 bases). Trimming took 3 bases from V and 1 from J, leaving 13 bases between them. Germline V gene data show CDR1 as SGHRS and CDR2 as YFSETQ. The CDR3 is made up of 15 amino acids. DNA of the CDR3: TGCGCCAGCAGCTGGGAGGGGCGGCAGAACACTGAAGCTTTCTTT. Translating gives CASSWEGRQNTEAFF.

The chain couples TRBV6-1 to TRBJ2-7; the match to TRBD1 covers 9 bases. Unmatched junction bases numbered 2, after V lost 2 bases and J lost 3 bases. Looked up from germline, CDR1 is MNHNS and CDR2 is SASEGT. The CDR3 is 14 amino acids. The CDR3 region has the DNA TGTGCCAGCAGTGAACCGGGACAGGGCTACGAGCAGTACTTC. Translation gives CASSEPGQGYEQYF.

V and J are TRBV19 and TRBJ2-2; 15 bases agree with TRBD2. Trimming at V came to 5 bases and at J to 4 bases, leaving 8 bases not matched to a gene. CDR3 length: 18 residues. Germline assignment: CDR1 LNHDA and CDR2 SQIVND (reference sequence). CDR3: CASSPMGLAGGLTGELFF. The CDR3 DNA follows: TGTGCCAGTAGTCCCATGGGACTAGCGGGGGGCCTCACCGGGGAGCTGTTTTTT.

This rearrangement joins TRBV9 to TRBJ2-1; 8 nucleotides line up with TRBD2. Germline V CDR1 and CDR2: SGDLS, YYNGEE. This CDR3 comprises 19 residues. V lost 0 bases to trimming and J lost 0 bases; unmatched junction nucleotides: 11. CDR3 region: CASSVGSLAGRSSYNEQFF. The CDR3, as DNA: TGTGCCAGCAGCGTAGGGTCCCTAGCGGGCCGAAGCTCCTACAATGAGCAGTTCTTC.

The chain employs TRBV29-1 and TRBJ2-1; D remains unclear. The CDR3 sequence is 14 residues long. Trimming removed 4 bases at V and 0 bases at J, with 10 bases between. Germline lookup yields CDR1 SQVTM and CDR2 ANQGSEA. The chain's CDR3 is CSVGSWSSYNEQFF. The CDR3 bases are TGCAGCGTTGGTAGTTGGAGCTCCTACAATGAGCAGTTCTTC.

This chain connects TRBV2 to TRBJ2-1, with D hard to call. CDR3 length: 15 residues. The ends were cut back, 0 bases at V and 10 bases at J, with 16 bases in the middle. From germline, CDR1 is SNHLY and CDR2 FYNNEI. CDR3 DNA: TGTGCCAGCAGTGAAGCCTTCGGCGGTCCTTCGGAGCAGTTCTTC. It yields the protein CASSEAFGGPSEQFF.

This sequence joins TRBV14 and TRBJ1-2; TRBD1 aligns across 10 bases. Germline assignment: CDR1 SGHDN and CDR2 FVKESK. With V trimmed by 0 bases and J by 8 bases, 3 bases remained unmatched. This CDR3 spans 14 amino acids. DNA of the CDR3: TGTGCCAGCAGCCAAGACCGGACAGGGGGGGGCTACACCTTC. It specifies CASSQDRTGGGYTF.

The gene calls are TRBV13 and TRBJ1-3, with 8 nucleotides matching TRBD1. The V segment lost 5 bases and the J segment 0 bases; nucleotides outside the gene matches: 6. The CDR3 runs to 16 residues. Germline loops: CDR1 PRHDT, CDR2 FYEKMQ (reference sequence). CDR3 DNA: TGTGCCAGCAGCAATGACAGGGGCGGCTCTGGAAACACCATATATTTT. It encodes CASSNDRGGSGNTIYF.

The chain carries TRBV7-2 and TRBJ2-1, with 8 positions matching TRBD2. Trimming cost V 4 bases and J 5 bases; bases outside gene matches: 7. The CDR3 has 15 amino acids. Germline loops: CDR1 SGHTA, CDR2 FQGNSA. The DNA of the CDR3 is TGTGCCAGCAGCTCCTGGCCGGGGGGGCACAATGAGCAGTTCTTC. Amino acid sequence: CASSSWPGGHNEQFF.

A remark on this clone: One junction end disagrees with the germline gene, perhaps due to a read error. The chain uses TRBV7-9 and TRBJ2-7; possible D gene TRBD2, 6 bases. The length of the CDR3 is 14 residues. Germline loops: CDR1 SEHNR, CDR2 FQNEAQ (reference sequence). The chain's CDR3 is CSSSSGTRGYEQYF. In nucleotides, the CDR3 is TGTTCCAGCAGCTCCGGGACTCGAGGGTACGAGCAGTACTTC.

This clone occurred a few times. The chain carries TRBV7-6 and TRBJ1-5; tentatively, D is TRBD1 (5 bases). The ends were cut back, 5 bases at V and 1 base at J, with 15 bases in the middle. The CDR3 extends over 16 amino acids. CDR1 and CDR2 from the germline V gene are SGHVS and FNYEAQ. The CDR3 sequence: CASSPWGGSSNQPQHF. For the CDR3, the DNA is TGTGCCAGCAGCCCATGGGGGGGATCCAGCAATCAGCCCCAGCATTTT.

The rearrangement joins TRBV14 to TRBJ2-2; no firm D call. There are 16 residues in the CDR3. Germline V lookup: CDR1 SGHDN, CDR2 FVKESK. V lost 3 bases, J lost 3 bases, and 14 bases lay in between. CDR3 bases: TGTGCCAGCAGCCAGTCAAGAATTCGGGACACCGGGGAGCTGTTTTTT. Protein: CASSQSRIRDTGELFF.

This chain uses TRBV28 with TRBJ2-5, with a weak D call TRBD1 (6 bases). The CDR3 loop spans 14 amino acids. V lost 1 base and J 4 bases, leaving 10 bases between the germline ends. From germline, CDR1 is MDHEN and CDR2 SYDVKM. As DNA, the CDR3 is TGTGCCAGCAGTTTATTACAGGGCTTAGAGACCCAGTACTTC. It specifies CASSLLQGLETQYF.

The chain joins TRBV6-5 to TRBJ1-2; 9 bases fit TRBD1. Germline lookup yields CDR1 MNHEY and CDR2 SVGAGI. CDR3 size: 15 residues. Losses at the gene ends were 0 bases for V and 8 bases for J; bases not matched to a gene: 7. The CDR3 sequence: CASSYSIDRGNGYTF. The CDR3 DNA follows: TGTGCCAGCAGTTACTCGATCGACAGGGGGAACGGCTACACCTTC.

The genes are TRBV6-1 and TRBJ2-7; tentatively, D is TRBD2 (6 bases). V lost 7 bases, J lost 0 bases, and 13 bases lay in between. Germline CDR1 and CDR2: MNHNS and SASEGT. The CDR3 consists of 14 residues. The CDR3 is CASILGGSSYEQYF. CDR3 bases: TGTGCCAGCATATTGGGGGGTAGCTCCTACGAGCAGTACTTC.

The chain carries TRBV5-1 and TRBJ1-2, with a weak D call TRBD1 (5 bases). The CDR3 consists of 15 residues. Trimming removed 4 bases at V and 5 bases at J, with 18 bases between. Germline V gives CDR1 SGHRS, CDR2 YFSETQ. The CDR3 sequence: CASSPGEAGRYGYTF. Here the CDR3 DNA reads TGCGCCAGCAGCCCGGGGGAAGCGGGAAGATATGGCTACACCTTC. The whole variable domain, remainder taken from reference TRBV5-1 and TRBJ1-2, is KAGVTQTPRYLIKTRGQQVTLSCSPISGHRSVSWYQQTPGQGLQFLFEYFSETQRNKGNFPGRFSGRQFSNSRSEMNVSTLELGDSALYLCASSPGEAGRYGYTFGSGTRLTVV.